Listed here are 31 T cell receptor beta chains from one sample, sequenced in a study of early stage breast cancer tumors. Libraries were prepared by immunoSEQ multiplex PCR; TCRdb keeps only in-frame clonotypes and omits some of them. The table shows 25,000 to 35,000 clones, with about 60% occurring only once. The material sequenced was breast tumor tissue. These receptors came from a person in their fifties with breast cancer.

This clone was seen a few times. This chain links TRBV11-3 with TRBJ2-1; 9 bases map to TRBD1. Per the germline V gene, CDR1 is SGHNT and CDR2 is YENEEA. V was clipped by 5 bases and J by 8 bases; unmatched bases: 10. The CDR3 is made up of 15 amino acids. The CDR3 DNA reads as TGTGCCAGCAGCCTCCGGCGGACAGGGGCATATGAGCAGTTCTTC. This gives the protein CASSLRRTGAYEQFF.

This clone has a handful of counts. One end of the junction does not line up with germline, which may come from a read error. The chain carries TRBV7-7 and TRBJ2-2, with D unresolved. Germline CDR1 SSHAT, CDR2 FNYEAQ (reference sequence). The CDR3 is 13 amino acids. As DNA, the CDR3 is TGTGCTAGCAGCCCTGCGCCCACCGGGGAGCTGTTTTTT. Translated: CASSPAPTGELFF.

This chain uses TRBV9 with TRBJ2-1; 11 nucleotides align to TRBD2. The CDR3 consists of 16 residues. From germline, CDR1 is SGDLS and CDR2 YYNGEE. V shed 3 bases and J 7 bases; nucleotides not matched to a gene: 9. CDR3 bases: TGTGCCAGCAGCGGTAGCGGGAGGGCCCTAGTGAATGAGCAGTTCTTC. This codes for CASSGSGRALVNEQFF. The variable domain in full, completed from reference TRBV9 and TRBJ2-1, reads DSGVTQTPKHLITATGQRVTLRCSPRSGDLSVYWYQQSLDQGLQFLIQYYNGEERAKGNILERFSAQQFPDLHSELNLSSLELGDSALYFCASSGSGRALVNEQFFGPGTRLTVL.

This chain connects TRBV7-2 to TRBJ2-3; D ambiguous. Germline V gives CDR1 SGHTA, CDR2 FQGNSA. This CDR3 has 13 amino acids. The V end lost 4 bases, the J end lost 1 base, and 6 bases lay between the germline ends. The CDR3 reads CASSSRGTDTQYF. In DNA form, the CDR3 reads TGTGCCAGCAGCTCCCGGGGCACAGATACGCAGTATTTT.

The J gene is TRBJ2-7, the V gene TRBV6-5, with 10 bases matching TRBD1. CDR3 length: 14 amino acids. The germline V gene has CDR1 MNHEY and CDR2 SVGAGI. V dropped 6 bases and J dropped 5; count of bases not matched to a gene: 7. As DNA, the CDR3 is TGTGCCAGCAGCCCACGGGACAGGGGTAACGAGCAGTACTTC. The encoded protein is CASSPRDRGNEQYF.

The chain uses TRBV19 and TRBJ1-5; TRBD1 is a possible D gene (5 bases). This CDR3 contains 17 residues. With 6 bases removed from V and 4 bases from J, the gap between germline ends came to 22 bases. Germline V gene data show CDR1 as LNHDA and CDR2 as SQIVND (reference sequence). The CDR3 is CASSPSGGASRNQPQHF. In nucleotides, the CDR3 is TGTGCCAGTAGCCCATCCGGCGGGGCCAGCCGTAATCAGCCCCAGCATTTT.

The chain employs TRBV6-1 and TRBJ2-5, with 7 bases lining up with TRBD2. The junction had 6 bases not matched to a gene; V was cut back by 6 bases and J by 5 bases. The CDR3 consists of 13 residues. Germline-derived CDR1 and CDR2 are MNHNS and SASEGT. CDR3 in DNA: TGTGCCAGCAGGTTTCGCGGGAGCGAGACCCAGTACTTC. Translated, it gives CASRFRGSETQYF.

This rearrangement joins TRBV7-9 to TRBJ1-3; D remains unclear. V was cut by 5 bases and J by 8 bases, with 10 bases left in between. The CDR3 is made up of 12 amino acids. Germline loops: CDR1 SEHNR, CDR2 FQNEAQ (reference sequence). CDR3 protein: CASSAYEDTIYF. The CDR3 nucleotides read TGTGCCAGCAGCGCCTACGAGGACACCATATATTTT.

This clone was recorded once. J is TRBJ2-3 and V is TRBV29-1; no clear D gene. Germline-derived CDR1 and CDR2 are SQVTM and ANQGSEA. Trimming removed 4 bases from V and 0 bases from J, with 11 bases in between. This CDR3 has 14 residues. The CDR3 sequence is CSVGAVGSTDTQYF. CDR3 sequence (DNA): TGCAGCGTTGGGGCCGTGGGGAGCACAGATACGCAGTATTTT.

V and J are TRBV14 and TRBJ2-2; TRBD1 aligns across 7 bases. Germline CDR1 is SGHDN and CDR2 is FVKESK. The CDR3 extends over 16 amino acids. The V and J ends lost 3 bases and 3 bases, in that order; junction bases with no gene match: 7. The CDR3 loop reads CASSHLRGRDTGELFF. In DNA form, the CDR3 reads TGTGCCAGCAGCCACTTGAGGGGGCGAGACACCGGGGAGCTGTTTTTT.

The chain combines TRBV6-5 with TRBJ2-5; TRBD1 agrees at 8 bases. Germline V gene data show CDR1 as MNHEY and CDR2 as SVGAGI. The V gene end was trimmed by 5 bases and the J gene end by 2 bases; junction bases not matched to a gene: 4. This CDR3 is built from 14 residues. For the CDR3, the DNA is TGTGCCAGCAGTCCCGACAGGGGTCAAGAGACCCAGTACTTC. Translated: CASSPDRGQETQYF.

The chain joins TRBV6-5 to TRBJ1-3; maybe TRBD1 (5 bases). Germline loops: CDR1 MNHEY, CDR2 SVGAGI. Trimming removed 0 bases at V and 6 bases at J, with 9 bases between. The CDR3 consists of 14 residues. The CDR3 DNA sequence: TGTGCCAGCAGTTACTCGCAGGGAGAAAACACCATATATTTT. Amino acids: CASSYSQGENTIYF.

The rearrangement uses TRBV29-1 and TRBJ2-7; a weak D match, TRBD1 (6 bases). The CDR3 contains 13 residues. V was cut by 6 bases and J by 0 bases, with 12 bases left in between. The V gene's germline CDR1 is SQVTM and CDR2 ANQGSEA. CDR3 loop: CSVTGRFSYEQYF. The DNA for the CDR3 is TGCAGCGTGACAGGCCGGTTCTCCTACGAGCAGTACTTC.

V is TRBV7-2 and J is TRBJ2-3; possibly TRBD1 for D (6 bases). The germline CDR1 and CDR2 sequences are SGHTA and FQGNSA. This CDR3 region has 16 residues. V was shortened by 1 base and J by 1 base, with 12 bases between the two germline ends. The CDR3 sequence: CASSLGRGRGTDTQYF. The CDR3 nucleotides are TGTGCCAGCAGCTTAGGTAGGGGGAGAGGCACAGATACGCAGTATTTT. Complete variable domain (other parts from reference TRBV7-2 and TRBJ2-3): GAGVSQSPSNKVTEKGKDVELRCDPISGHTALYWYRQSLGQGLEFLIYFQGNSAPDKSGLPSDRFSAERTGGSVSTLTIQRTQQEDSAVYLCASSLGRGRGTDTQYFGPGTRLTVL.

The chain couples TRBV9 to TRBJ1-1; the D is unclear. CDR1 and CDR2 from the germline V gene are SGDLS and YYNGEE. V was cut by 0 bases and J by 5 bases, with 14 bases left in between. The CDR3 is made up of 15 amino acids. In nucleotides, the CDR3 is TGTGCCAGCAGCGTAGATTGGAGCGTGGAGACTGAAGCTTTCTTT. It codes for CASSVDWSVETEAFF.

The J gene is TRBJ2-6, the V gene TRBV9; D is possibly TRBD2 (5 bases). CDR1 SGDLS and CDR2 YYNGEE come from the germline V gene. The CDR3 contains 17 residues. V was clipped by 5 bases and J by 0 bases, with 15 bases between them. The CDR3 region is CASSRGQLVSGANVLTF. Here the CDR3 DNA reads TGTGCCAGCAGTCGAGGGCAGCTAGTCTCTGGGGCCAACGTCCTGACTTTC.

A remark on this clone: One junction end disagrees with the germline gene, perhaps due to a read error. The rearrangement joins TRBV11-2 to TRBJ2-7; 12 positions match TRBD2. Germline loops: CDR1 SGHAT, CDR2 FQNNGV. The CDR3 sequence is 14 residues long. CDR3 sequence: CASSLETSGRDTNF. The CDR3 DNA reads TGTGCCAGCAGCTTAGAGACTAGCGGGAGAGATACTAACTTC. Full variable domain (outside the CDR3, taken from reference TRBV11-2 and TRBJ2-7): EAGVAQSPRYKIIEKRQSVAFWCNPISGHATLYWYQQILGQGPKLLIQFQNNGVVDDSQLPKDRFSAERLKGVDSTLKIQPAKLEDSAVYLCASSLETSGRDTNFGPGTRLTVT.

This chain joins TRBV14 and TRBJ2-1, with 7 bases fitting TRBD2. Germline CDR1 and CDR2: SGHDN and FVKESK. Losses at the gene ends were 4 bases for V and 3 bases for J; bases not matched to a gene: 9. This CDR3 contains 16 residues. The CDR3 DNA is TGTGCCAGCAGCCGCCTAGCGGTCTCCATCTACAATGAGCAGTTCTTC. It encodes CASSRLAVSIYNEQFF.

CDR3 sequence (DNA): TGCGCCAGCAGCCCCGGACAGTTCCAAAACTTTTACGAGCAGTACTTC. It codes for CASSPGQFQNFYEQYF. The chain is built from TRBV5-1 and TRBJ2-7, with D tentatively TRBD1 (6 bases). V was shortened by 4 bases and J by 4 bases, with 21 bases between the two germline ends. The V gene's germline CDR1 is SGHRS and CDR2 YFSETQ. CDR3 length: 16 amino acids.

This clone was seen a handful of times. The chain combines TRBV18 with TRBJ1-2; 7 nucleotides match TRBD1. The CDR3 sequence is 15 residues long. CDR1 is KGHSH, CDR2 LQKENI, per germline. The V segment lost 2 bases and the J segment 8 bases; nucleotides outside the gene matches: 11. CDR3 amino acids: CASSPNRDRGRGYTF. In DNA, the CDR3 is TGTGCCAGCTCACCAAACCGGGACAGAGGAAGGGGCTACACCTTC.

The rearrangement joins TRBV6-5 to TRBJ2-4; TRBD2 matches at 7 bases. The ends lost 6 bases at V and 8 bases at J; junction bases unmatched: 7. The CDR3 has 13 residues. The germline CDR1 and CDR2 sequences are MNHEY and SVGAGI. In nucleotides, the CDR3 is TGTGCCAGCAGCAACAGCGGGGTTGACATTCAGTACTTC. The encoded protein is CASSNSGVDIQYF.

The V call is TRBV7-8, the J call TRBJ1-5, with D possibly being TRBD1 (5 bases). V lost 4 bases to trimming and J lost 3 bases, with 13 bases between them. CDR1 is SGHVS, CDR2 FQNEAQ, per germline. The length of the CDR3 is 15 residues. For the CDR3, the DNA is TGTGCCAGCAGCTCTTCCGGGACCGCCAATCAGCCCCAGCATTTT. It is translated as CASSSSGTANQPQHF.

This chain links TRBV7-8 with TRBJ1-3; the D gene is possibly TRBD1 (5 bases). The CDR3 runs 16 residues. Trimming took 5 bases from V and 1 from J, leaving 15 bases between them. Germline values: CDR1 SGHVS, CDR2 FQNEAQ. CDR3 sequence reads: CASSHRDRASGNTIYF. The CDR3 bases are TGTGCCAGCAGCCACCGGGACCGGGCATCTGGAAACACCATATATTTT.

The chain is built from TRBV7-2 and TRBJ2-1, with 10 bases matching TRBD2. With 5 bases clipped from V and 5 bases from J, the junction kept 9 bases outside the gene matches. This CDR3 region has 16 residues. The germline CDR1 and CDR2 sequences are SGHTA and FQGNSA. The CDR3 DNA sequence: TGTGCCAGCAGCGAGCCTAGCGGGAGTATCCACAATGAGCAGTTCTTC. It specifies CASSEPSGSIHNEQFF.

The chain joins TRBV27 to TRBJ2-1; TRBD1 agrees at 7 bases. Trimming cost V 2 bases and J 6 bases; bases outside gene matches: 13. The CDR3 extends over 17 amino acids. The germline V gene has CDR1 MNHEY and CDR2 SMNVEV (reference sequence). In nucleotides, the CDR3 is TGTGCCAGCAGTTTAAGGGCAACAGGGGTTACAAGCAATGAGCAGTTCTTC. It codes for CASSLRATGVTSNEQFF.

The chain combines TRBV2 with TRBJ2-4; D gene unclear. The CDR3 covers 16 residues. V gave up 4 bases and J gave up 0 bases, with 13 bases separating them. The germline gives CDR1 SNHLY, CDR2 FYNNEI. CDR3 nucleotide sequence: TGTGCCAGCAGTGGCAGGAGCGTCATAGCCAAAAACATTCAGTACTTC. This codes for CASSGRSVIAKNIQYF.

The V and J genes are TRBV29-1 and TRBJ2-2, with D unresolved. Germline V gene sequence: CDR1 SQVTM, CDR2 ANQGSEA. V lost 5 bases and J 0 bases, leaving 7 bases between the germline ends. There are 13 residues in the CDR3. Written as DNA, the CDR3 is TGCAGCGTTCGAGGCTCGAACACCGGGGAGCTGTTTTTT. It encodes CSVRGSNTGELFF.

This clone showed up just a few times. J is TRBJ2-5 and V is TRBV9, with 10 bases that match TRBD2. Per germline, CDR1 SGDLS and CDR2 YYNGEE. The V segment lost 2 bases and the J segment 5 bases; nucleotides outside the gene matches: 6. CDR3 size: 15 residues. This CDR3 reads CASSVSPGLAETQYF. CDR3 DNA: TGTGCCAGCAGCGTCTCTCCGGGACTAGCGGAGACCCAGTACTTC.

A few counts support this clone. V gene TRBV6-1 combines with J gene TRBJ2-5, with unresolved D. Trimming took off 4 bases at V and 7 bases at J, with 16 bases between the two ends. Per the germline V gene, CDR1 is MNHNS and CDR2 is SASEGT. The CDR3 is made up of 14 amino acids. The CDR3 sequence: CASSVNRPSGTQYF. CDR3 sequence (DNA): TGTGCCAGCAGTGTTAACAGACCATCAGGGACCCAGTACTTC.

The CDR3 loop reads CASSWRTSGAYNEQFF. CDR3 DNA sequence: TGTGCCAGCAGCTGGCGGACTAGCGGAGCCTACAATGAGCAGTTCTTC. The chain is built from TRBV7-9 and TRBJ2-1; 10 nucleotides match TRBD2. Trimming at V came to 4 bases and at J to 2 bases, leaving 5 bases not matched to a gene. CDR1 and CDR2 (germline): SEHNR, FQNEAQ (reference sequence). The length of the CDR3 is 16 residues.

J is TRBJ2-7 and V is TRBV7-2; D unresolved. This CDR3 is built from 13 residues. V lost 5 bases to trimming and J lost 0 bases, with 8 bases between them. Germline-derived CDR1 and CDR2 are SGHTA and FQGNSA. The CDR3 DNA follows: TGTGCCAGCAGCCAGAGAGCCTCCTACGAGCAGTACTTC. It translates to CASSQRASYEQYF.